Listed here are 8 T cell receptor beta chains from one sample, sequenced in a study of blood T cell repertoires in COVID-19. Libraries were prepared by immunoSEQ multiplex PCR; TCRdb keeps only in-frame clonotypes and omits some of them. Seen here are a few hundred thousand clones, over 85% observed once, and the top ten hold roughly 2.9%. Sequencing was done on a sample of PBMCs or T cells enriched from blood (not recorded which). These receptors originate from a woman aged 50 to 60 who had been exposed to COVID-19.

V gene TRBV2 combines with J gene TRBJ2-3; 7 bases are a match to TRBD1. Trimming took 6 bases from V and 6 from J; bases not matched to a gene: 12. From germline, CDR1 is SNHLY and CDR2 FYNNEI. This CDR3 is built from 15 residues. In DNA, the CDR3 is TGTGCCAGCAGCGAACCGGGACAGCTCGCGGATACGCAGTATTTT. This codes for CASSEPGQLADTQYF.

The V and J genes are TRBV23-1 and TRBJ2-7; D may be TRBD2 (7 bases). TRBV23-1 is annotated as an ORF whose role is uncertain. V was clipped by 4 bases and J by 3 bases, with 28 bases between them. The CDR3 is 19 amino acids. The CDR3 coding sequence is TGCGCCAGCAGTCTTCCGGGGGGCTCTAAAACGGATCCCCACTACGAGCAGTACTTC. Residues: CASSLPGGSKTDPHYEQYF.

The chain carries TRBV5-4 and TRBJ2-3; TRBD2 might be the D (6 bases). CDR3 length: 17 residues. The germline CDR1 and CDR2 sequences are SGHNT and YYREEE (reference sequence). Trimming took off 3 bases at V and 0 bases at J, with 17 bases between the two ends. Here the CDR3 DNA reads TGTGCCAGCAGCTACTCCGGGAGTCCAACTAGCACAGATACGCAGTATTTT. Translating gives CASSYSGSPTSTDTQYF.

The CDR3 DNA follows: TGTGCCAGCAGCCGAAGCACCGGGACAGCGAATGAAAAACTGTTTTTT. It specifies CASSRSTGTANEKLFF. This chain uses TRBV3-1 (or the pseudogene TRBV3-2) with TRBJ1-4, with TRBD1 identical over 7 bases. After removal of 4 bases from V and 5 bases from J, the junction contained 10 bases not matched to a gene. The CDR3 is 16 amino acids. Germline values: CDR1 LGHDT, CDR2 YNNKEL (reference sequence).

The sample holds one count of this clone. The genes are TRBV16 and TRBJ2-1, with a possible D match to TRBD2 (7 bases). Per germline, CDR1 KGHSY and CDR2 FQNENV. Trimming removed 0 bases at V and 1 base at J, with 13 bases between. The CDR3 extends over 17 amino acids. CDR3 loop: CASSQSGGGASYNEQFF. The CDR3 DNA reads as TGTGCCAGCAGCCAATCGGGTGGGGGGGCATCCTACAATGAGCAGTTCTTC. Drawing the rest from reference TRBV16 and TRBJ2-1, the complete variable domain is GEEVAQTPKHLVRGEGQKAKLYCAPIKGHSYVFWYQQVLKNEFKFLISFQNENVFDETGMPKERFSAKCLPNSPCSLEIQATKLEDSAVYFCASSQSGGGASYNEQFFGPGTRLTVL.

This chain uses TRBV5-1 with TRBJ2-1; 10 nucleotides agree with TRBD1. With 3 bases clipped from V and 5 bases from J, the junction kept 8 bases outside the gene matches. There are 16 residues in the CDR3. The germline V gene has CDR1 SGHRS and CDR2 YFSETQ. The chain's CDR3 is CASSSIDRGQNNEQFF. The CDR3 DNA sequence: TGCGCCAGCAGCTCGATAGACAGGGGGCAGAACAATGAGCAGTTCTTC.

The V gene is TRBV7-2, the J gene TRBJ2-7, with D maybe TRBD2 (5 bases). This CDR3 is 15 amino acids long. Per germline, CDR1 SGHTA and CDR2 FQGNSA. V was clipped by 0 bases and J by 7 bases, with 16 bases between them. The CDR3 reads CASSLAGSGFGEQYF. The CDR3 DNA reads as TGTGCCAGCAGCTTAGCGGGGAGTGGTTTCGGAGAGCAGTACTTC.

CDR3 nucleotide sequence: TGTGCCAGCAGCTTTAGAGACAAGGCTAGCAATCAGCCCCAGCATTTT. It is translated as CASSFRDKASNQPQHF. The chain joins TRBV7-8 to TRBJ1-5; D unresolved. Trimming took 3 bases from V and 0 from J, leaving 12 bases between them. The CDR3 runs to 16 residues. Germline CDR1 SGHVS, CDR2 FQNEAQ.